These T cell receptor beta chains were read from a single sample in a study of response to subunit inactivated influenza vaccine. TCRdb reprocessed the RT-PCR reads with MiXCR, giving one entry per CDR3 protein. The table includes 450,000 to 700,000 distinct CDR3 sequences, about 14% detected once. Sequenced material: PBMCs from blood, taken approximately 13 days after vaccination. These receptors were taken from a man over 45 who received an inactivated influenza vaccine. The CDR3 runs from the conserved cysteine through the conserved F or W. Fields, in order: D gene, clone size, V gene, J gene, CDR3 DNA, CDR3 protein. A D gene is named only where the DNA matches it firmly. Expanded clones get a size class; other rows say once, few or many, or leave the size out.

NA	NA	TRBV4-2	TRBJ2-1	TGTGCCAGCAGCCAAGGGGGGGACTCCTACAATGAGCAGTTCTTC	CASSQGGDSYNEQFF
NA	NA	TRBV25-1	TRBJ2-2	TGTGCCAGCAGTGAACGGGGGCGCGATACCGGGGAGCTGTTTTTT	CASSERGRDTGELFF
NA	few	TRBV6-2/TRBV6-3	TRBJ2-4	TGTGCCAGCAGCGCCCTAGTATCCAAAAACATTCAGTACTTC	CASSALVSKNIQYF
NA	NA	TRBV18	TRBJ2-3	TGTGCCAGCACGACAGGCTATGAAGATACGCAGTATTTT	CASTTGYEDTQYF
NA	few	TRBV11-2	TRBJ2-3	TGTGCCAGCAGCTTAGACAGGGCCAGCGATACGCAGTATTTT	CASSLDRASDTQYF
TRBD2	few	TRBV20-1	TRBJ2-5	TGCAGTGCTACACTACCTAGCGGGGGGCTACAAGAGACCCAGTACTTC	CSATLPSGGLQETQYF
NA	few	TRBV12-3/TRBV12-4	TRBJ1-5	TGTGCCAGCAGTTTAGACGGGAACCAGGGGAGGGGGAAGCCCCAGCATTTT	CASSLDGNQGRGKPQHF
TRBD2	NA	TRBV12-3/TRBV12-4	TRBJ2-1	TGTGCCAGCAGTTTTGGCGGGGGTGGACCACGGCAGTTCTTC	CASSFGGGGPRQFF
TRBD2	NA	TRBV6-2/TRBV6-3	TRBJ2-1	TGTGCCAGCGAGCCGGGACTAGCGGTTATACGCTCCTACAATGAGCAGTTCTTC	CASEPGLAVIRSYNEQFF
NA	NA	TRBV12-5	TRBJ2-7	TGTGCTAGTGTCCCGCCGGGGGATCCTCCTCCCTCCTACGAGCAGTACTTC	CASVPPGDPPPSYEQYF
NA	NA	TRBV7-9	TRBJ2-1	TGTGCCAGCAGCTTAGAGCCCCAGGGATTTGAGCAGTTCTTC	CASSLEPQGFEQFF
NA	many	TRBV20-1	TRBJ1-3	TGCAGTGCTAGAGATGGCGGCGACAACACCATATATTTT	CSARDGGDNTIYF
NA	NA	TRBV20-1	TRBJ1-5	TGCAGTACAATCCCTGGGGCAGGCGGACAGCCCCAGCATTTT	CSTIPGAGGQPQHF
NA	NA	TRBV5-1	TRBJ2-7	TGCGCCAGCAGCTTGTCGGGACCTCCGGGGTACGAGCAGTACTTC	CASSLSGPPGYEQYF
NA	NA	TRBV5-1	TRBJ1-4	TGCGCCAGCACCATGGTAGGGTCTGAAAAACTGTTTTTT	CASTMVGSEKLFF
TRBD1	many	TRBV12-3/TRBV12-4	TRBJ1-6	TGTGCCAGCAGCCCCGGGACAGGGGGTTCTTCACCCCTCCACTTT	CASSPGTGGSSPLHF
TRBD2	many	TRBV12-3/TRBV12-4	TRBJ2-1	TGTGCCAGCAGTCCTGCTTTAGCGGGCCTACTGAATGAGCAGTTCTTC	CASSPALAGLLNEQFF
NA	NA	TRBV2	TRBJ2-2	TGTGCCAGCCCCAAGGGGGGCGGAACCGGGGAGCTGTTTTTT	CASPKGGGTGELFF
NA	few	TRBV7-8	TRBJ2-2	TGTGCCAGCAGCTTAGTTCCACAGGGTGACACCGGGGAGCTGTTTTTT	CASSLVPQGDTGELFF
NA	NA	TRBV9	TRBJ1-2	TGTGCCAGCAGCGTAGCTACGGGTTCCTATGGCTACACCTTC	CASSVATGSYGYTF
NA	NA	TRBV7-9	TRBJ2-1	TGTGCCAGCAGCTTAGTTCGGTCAAGCTCCTACAATGAGCAGTGCTTC	CASSLVRSSSYNEQCF
NA	many	TRBV29-1	TRBJ2-1	TGCAGCGTTGGGCGTATTAATGAGCAGTTCTTC	CSVGRINEQFF
TRBD1	few	TRBV12-3/TRBV12-4	TRBJ2-5	TGTGCCAGCAGCTCGACAGGGCCCCCAGAGACCCAGTACTTC	CASSSTGPPETQYF
TRBD2	few	TRBV14	TRBJ2-1	TGTGCCAGCAGCCCGGGGAGCGGGAGCGGCAATGAGCAGTTCTTC	CASSPGSGSGNEQFF
NA	NA	TRBV29-1	TRBJ2-1	TGCAGCGTTGGCCTGTTGACCCGAGTCTACAATGAGCAGTTCTTC	CSVGLLTRVYNEQFF
NA	few	TRBV20-1	TRBJ1-1	TGCAGTGCTTGGACAGTTGCGAACACTGAAGCTTTCTTT	CSAWTVANTEAFF
TRBD2	NA	TRBV4-3	TRBJ2-1	TGCGCCAGCAGGAGGGGACTAGCGCCTATGAATGAGCAGTTCTTC	CASRRGLAPMNEQFF
NA	NA	TRBV28	TRBJ1-2	TGTGCCAGCGCGACGCCCCGTAACTATGGCTACACCTTC	CASATPRNYGYTF
NA	NA	TRBV14	TRBJ2-5	TGTGCCAGCAGCCAGGAGCTGACCCAGTACTTC	CASSQELTQYF
NA	NA	TRBV12-3/TRBV12-4	TRBJ2-5	TGTGCCAGCAGTTTTGACCGAGGGGGGGAGACCCAGTACTTC	CASSFDRGGETQYF
TRBD1	NA	TRBV7-9	TRBJ2-1	TGTGCCAGCAGCATCATTGGACAGGGGTACAATGAGCAGTTCTTC	CASSIIGQGYNEQFF
NA	few	TRBV9	TRBJ2-3	TGTGCCAGCAGCGTAGCTACCAACACAGATACGCAGTATTTT	CASSVATNTDTQYF
NA	NA	TRBV5-5	TRBJ2-1	TGTGCCAGCAGCCACCTGACTTGGGCCGGGGGTGGTGAGCAGTTCTTC	CASSHLTWAGGGEQFF
TRBD2	NA	TRBV20-1	TRBJ2-5	TGCAGTGCTAGTATAGCGGGGGGCTGGGAGACCCAGTACTTC	CSASIAGGWETQYF
TRBD2	NA	TRBV7-2	TRBJ2-7	TGTGCCAGCAGCTTAGGGGTGCGGGGGGCCCTCGGGGAGCAGTACTTC	CASSLGVRGALGEQYF